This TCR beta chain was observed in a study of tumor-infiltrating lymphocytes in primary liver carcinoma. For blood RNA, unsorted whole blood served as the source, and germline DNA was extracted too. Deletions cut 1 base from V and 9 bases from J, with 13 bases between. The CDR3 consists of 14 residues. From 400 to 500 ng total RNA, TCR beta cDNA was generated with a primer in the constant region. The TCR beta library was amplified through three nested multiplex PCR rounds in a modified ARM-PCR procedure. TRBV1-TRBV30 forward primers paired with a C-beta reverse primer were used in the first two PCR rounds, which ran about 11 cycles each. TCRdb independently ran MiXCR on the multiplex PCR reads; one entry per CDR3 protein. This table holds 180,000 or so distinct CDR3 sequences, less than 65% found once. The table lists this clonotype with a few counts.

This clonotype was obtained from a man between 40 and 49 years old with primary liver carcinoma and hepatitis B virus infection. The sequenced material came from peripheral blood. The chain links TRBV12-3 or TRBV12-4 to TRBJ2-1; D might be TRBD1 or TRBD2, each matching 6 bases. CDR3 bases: TGTGCCAGCAGTTTAGGAGGGGGACTCCCTGAGCAGTTCTTC. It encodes CASSLGGGLPEQFF.